This entry is about one T cell receptor beta chain. These data originate in a study of blood T cell repertoires in COVID-19. Turning to the study itself: Material from acute and convalescent COVID-19 was sourced from the United States, Italy and Spain.

The V gene's germline CDR1 is MGHRA and CDR2 YSYEKL. CDR3 length: 14 residues. V was clipped by 2 bases and J by 7 bases; unmatched bases: 8. Sequencing used immunoSEQ multiplex PCR; TCRdb keeps in-frame clones, though not all of them. Here the sample spans around 130,000 clones, roughly 88% being singletons. This sequence originates from a man aged 70 or older with active COVID-19. Source material: peripheral blood. The chain carries TRBV4-1 and TRBJ2-7; 7 bases fit TRBD2. Here the CDR3 DNA reads TGCGCCAGCAGCCAACCGGGAGGAGTTAGGGAGCAGTACTTC. Residues: CASSQPGGVREQYF.